A single T cell receptor beta chain is shown here with its context. The source of the sample is a study of cytomegalovirus exposure and HLA in healthy donors. From germline, CDR1 is SGHAT and CDR2 FQNNGV. Unmatched junction bases numbered 6, after V lost 5 bases and J lost 3 bases. There are 16 residues in the CDR3. PCR was performed using 60 Vbeta and 13 Jbeta primers. Repertoires were generated with immunoSEQ multiplex PCR, while TCRdb's copy carries only in-frame clones and drops some. The sample yields about 150,000 clones, 78% seen once. The sample consisted of PBMCs. This receptor was taken from a man aged 35 to 55 in good health and CMV-seropositive. J is TRBJ2-2 and V is TRBV11-2; 10 nucleotides match TRBD2. CDR3 protein: CASSPLSGRDTGELFF. The CDR3 nucleotides read TGTGCCAGCAGCCCTCTGAGCGGGAGGGACACCGGGGAGCTGTTTTTT.